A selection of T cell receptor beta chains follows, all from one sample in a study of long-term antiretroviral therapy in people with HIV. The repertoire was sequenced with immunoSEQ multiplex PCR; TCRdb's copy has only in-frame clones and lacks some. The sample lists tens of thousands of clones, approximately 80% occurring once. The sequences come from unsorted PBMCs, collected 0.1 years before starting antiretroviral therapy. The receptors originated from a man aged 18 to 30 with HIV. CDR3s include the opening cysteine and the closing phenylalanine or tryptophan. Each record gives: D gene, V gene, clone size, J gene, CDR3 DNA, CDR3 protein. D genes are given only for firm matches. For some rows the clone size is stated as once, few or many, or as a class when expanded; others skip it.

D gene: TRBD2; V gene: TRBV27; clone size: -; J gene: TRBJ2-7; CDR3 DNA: TGTGCCAGCAGTTTGGGAGGGTGGTACGAGCAGTACTTC; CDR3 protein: CASSLGGWYEQYF
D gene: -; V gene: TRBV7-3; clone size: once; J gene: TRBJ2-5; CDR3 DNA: TGTGCCAGCAGCCTATCCGGGACCAGCGAGGAGACCCAGTACTTC; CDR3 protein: CASSLSGTSEETQYF
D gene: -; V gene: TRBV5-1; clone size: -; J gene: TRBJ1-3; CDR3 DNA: TGCGCCAGCAGCTTGGTACCGGCAGGGTTGGCTGGAAACACCATATATTTT; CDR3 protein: CASSLVPAGLAGNTIYF
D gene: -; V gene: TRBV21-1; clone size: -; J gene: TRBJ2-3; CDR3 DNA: TGTGCCAGCAGCAAAGGGGGACTAGCGGGTTCTAGCACAGATACGCAGTATTTT; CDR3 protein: CASSKGGLAGSSTDTQYF
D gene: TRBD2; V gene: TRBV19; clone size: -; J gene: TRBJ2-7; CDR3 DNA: TGTGCCAGTAGGGCTAGCGGGAGGAACGAGCAGTACTTC; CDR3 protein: CASRASGRNEQYF
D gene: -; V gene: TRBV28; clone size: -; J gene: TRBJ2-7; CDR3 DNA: TGTGCCAGCAGTCTAACACCCATCCGGGAGAGCTCTGACGAGCAGTACTTC; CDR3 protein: CASSLTPIRESSDEQYF
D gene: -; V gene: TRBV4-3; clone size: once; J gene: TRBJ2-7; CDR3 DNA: TGCGCCAGCAGCCCTATCCAGGGGTCGGACGAGCAGTACTTC; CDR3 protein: CASSPIQGSDEQYF
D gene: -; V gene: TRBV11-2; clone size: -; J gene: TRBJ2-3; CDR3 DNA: TGTGCCAGCAGCCATGGCTATGACACAGATACGCAGTATTTT; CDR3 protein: CASSHGYDTDTQYF
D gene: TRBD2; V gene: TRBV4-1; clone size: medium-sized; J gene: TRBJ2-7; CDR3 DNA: TGCGCCAGCAGCTACCTAGCGGGAGCGGGAGAGCAGTACTTC; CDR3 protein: CASSYLAGAGEQYF
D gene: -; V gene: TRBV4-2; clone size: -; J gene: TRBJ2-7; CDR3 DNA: TGTGCCAGCAGCCAAGAACTTAGTGGTTACGAGCAGTACTTC; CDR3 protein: CASSQELSGYEQYF
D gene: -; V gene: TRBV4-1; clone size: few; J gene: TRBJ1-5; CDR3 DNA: TGCGCCAGCAGCTCCCACCTGGAGGCTCACAATCAGCCCCAGCATTTT; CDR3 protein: CASSSHLEAHNQPQHF
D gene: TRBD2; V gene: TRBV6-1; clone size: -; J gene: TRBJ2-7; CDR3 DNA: TGTGCCAGCAGTTATAGCGGGGGGGTGTACGAGCAGTACTTC; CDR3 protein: CASSYSGGVYEQYF
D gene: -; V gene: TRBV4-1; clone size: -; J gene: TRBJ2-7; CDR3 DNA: TGCGCCAGCAGCCAAGGAATAAGGGATACCTACGAGCAGTACTTC; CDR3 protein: CASSQGIRDTYEQYF
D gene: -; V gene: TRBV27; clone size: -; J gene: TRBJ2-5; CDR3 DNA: TGTGCCAGCAGTGGTCAGGCCGAAGAGACCCAGTACTTC; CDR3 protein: CASSGQAEETQYF
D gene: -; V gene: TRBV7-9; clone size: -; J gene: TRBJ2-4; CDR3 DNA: TGTGCCAGCAGCTTTATCGCTGGCCGCCGGCTCGCGCACAAAAACATTCAGTACTTC; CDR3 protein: CASSFIAGRRLAHKNIQYF
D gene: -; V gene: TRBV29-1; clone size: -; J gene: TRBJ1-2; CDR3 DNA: TGCAGCGCTGAGCCCTTGTCCTATGGCTACACCTTC; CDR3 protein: CSAEPLSYGYTF
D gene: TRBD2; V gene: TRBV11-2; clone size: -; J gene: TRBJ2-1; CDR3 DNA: TGTGCCAGCAGCCATGCGGGGGAACTCGACAATGAGCAGTTCTTC; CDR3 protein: CASSHAGELDNEQFF
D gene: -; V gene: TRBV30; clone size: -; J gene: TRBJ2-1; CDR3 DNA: TGTGCCTGGACCAGAACACGGAATGAGCAGTTCTTC; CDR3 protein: CAWTRTRNEQFF
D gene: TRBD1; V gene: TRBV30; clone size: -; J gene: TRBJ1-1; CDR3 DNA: TGTGCCTGGAGGGGGACAGGGGGCCGGACTGAAGCTTTCTTT; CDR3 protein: CAWRGTGGRTEAFF
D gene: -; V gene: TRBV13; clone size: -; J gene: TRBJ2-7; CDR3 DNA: TGTGCCAGCAGCTTGGCGATAGGACAGGGAGGGGCCGAGCAGTACTTC; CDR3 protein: CASSLAIGQGGAEQYF
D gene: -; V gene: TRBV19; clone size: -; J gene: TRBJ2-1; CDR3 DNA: TGTGCCAGTAGGGGGCTAGCATATTTCGGTGAGCAGTTCTTC; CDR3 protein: CASRGLAYFGEQFF
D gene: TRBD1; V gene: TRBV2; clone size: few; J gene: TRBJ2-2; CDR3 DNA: TGTGCCAGCAGAGATATTAACAGGGGGTACTCCACGACGAACACCGGGGAGCTGTTTTTT; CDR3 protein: CASRDINRGYSTTNTGELFF
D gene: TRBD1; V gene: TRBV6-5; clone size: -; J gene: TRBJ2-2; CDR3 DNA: TGTGCCTGTTGGTCCGGACAGGGGACGCCTCAGGAGCTGTTTTTT; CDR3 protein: CACWSGQGTPQELFF
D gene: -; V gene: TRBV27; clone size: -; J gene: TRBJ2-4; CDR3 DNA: TGTGCCAGCAGTTTTACTCGGGAAGACATTCAGTACTTC; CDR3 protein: CASSFTREDIQYF
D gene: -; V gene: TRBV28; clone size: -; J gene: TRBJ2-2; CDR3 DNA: TGTGCCAGCAGTTTTGGGTCGGACCCTCGGGAGCTGTTTTTT; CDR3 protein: CASSFGSDPRELFF
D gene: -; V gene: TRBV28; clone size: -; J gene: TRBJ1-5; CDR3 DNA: TGTGCCAGCAGTGCCCCGAGTAGCAATCAGCCCCAGCATTTT; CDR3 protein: CASSAPSSNQPQHF
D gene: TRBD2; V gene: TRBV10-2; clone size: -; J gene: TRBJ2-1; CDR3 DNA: TGCGCCAGCAGTACGGGGGGGGGTCGCTTCTTC; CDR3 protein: CASSTGGGRFF
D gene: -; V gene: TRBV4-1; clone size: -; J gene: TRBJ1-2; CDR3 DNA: TGCGCCAGCAGCCAAGATCAGCGGCAGAACTATGGCTACACCTTC; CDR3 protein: CASSQDQRQNYGYTF
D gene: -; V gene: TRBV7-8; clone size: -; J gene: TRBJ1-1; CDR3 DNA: TGTGCCAGCAGCCCCAGTCAAAACGTGCCCACTGAAGCTTTCTTT; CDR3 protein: CASSPSQNVPTEAFF
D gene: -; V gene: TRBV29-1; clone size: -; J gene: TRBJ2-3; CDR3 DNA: TGCAGCGTTGAAGGCTCGGGAGATTTATATACGCAGTATTTT; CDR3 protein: CSVEGSGDLYTQYF
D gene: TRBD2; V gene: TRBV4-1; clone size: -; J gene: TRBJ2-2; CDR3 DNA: TGCGCCAGCAGCCAAGCGGGACTAGCGGGGAACACCGGGGAGCTGTTTTTT; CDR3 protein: CASSQAGLAGNTGELFF
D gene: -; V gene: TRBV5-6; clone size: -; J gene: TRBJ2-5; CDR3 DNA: TGTGCCAGCAGCTTGGGTTATACACTTGAAGAGACCCAGTACTTC; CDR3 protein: CASSLGYTLEETQYF
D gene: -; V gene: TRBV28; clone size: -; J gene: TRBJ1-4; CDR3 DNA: TGTGCCAGCAGGGGGACTCTGCGTAATGAAAAACTGTTTTTT; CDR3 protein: CASRGTLRNEKLFF
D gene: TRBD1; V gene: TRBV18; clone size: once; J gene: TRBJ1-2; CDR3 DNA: TGTGCCAGCTCAATAGGACAGGGCGTCTATGGCTACACCTTC; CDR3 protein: CASSIGQGVYGYTF
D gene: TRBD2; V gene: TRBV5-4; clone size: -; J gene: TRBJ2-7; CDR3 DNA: TGTGCCAGCAGCGGAGCGGGGGGTACCTACGAGCAGTACTTC; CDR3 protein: CASSGAGGTYEQYF
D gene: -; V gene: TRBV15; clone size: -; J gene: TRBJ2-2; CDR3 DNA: TGTGCCACCAGCAGAGTTGGCGGGGAAACCGGGGAGCTGTTTTTT; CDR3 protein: CATSRVGGETGELFF
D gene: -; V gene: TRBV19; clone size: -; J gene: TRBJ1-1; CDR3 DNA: TGTGCCAGTTCACAGGGCGCGAACACTGAAGCTTTCTTT; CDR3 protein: CASSQGANTEAFF
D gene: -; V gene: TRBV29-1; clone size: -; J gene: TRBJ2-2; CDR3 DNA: TGCAGCGTTCTCGCGGGGAACACCGGGGAGCTGTTTTTT; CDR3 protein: CSVLAGNTGELFF
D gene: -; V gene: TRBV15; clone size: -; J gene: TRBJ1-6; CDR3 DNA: TGTGCCACCAGCAGAGAAGGGAAGGGTTCACCCCTCCACTTT; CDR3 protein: CATSREGKGSPLHF
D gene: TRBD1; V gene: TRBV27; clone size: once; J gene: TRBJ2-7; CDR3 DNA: TGTGCCAGCAGCGTCACCGGGACAGGGGGCGTACAGCAGTACTTC; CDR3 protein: CASSVTGTGGVQQYF
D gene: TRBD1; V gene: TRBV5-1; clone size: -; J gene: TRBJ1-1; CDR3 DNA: TGCGCCAGCAGTACTACCGGGACAGACGCTCTTGAAGCTTTCTTT; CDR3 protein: CASSTTGTDALEAFF
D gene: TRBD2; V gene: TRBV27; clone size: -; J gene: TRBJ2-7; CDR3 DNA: TGTGCCAGCAGTTCCAGGGAGGGAGACGAGCAGTACTTC; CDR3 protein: CASSSREGDEQYF
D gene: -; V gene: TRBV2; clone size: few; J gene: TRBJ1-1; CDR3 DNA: TGTGCCAGCACTCGAATTGGCACTGAAGCTTTCTTT; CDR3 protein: CASTRIGTEAFF
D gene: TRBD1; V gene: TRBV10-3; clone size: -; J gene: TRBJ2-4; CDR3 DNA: TGTGCCATCAGTGAGTCGAGGGACAGGGTATTAAACATTCAGTACTTC; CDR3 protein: CAISESRDRVLNIQYF
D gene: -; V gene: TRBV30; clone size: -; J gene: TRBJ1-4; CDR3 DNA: TGTGCCTGGAAGGGGTGGGATGAAAAACTGTTTTTT; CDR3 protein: CAWKGWDEKLFF
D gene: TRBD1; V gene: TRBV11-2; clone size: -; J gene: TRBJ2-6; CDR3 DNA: TGTGCCAGCAGCTTTCGGCGGGACAGGGGGGGTCCTGGGGCCAACGTCCTGACTTTC; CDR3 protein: CASSFRRDRGGPGANVLTF
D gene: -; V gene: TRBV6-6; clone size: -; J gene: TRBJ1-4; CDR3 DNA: TGTGCCAGCAGCTATCCACAGGGCCCCAAAAGAGAAAAACTGTTTTTT; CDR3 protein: CASSYPQGPKREKLFF
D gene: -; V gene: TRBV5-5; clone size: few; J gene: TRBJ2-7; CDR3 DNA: TGTGCCAGCATGGGCAGGGCCTACGAGCAGTACTTC; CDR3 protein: CASMGRAYEQYF
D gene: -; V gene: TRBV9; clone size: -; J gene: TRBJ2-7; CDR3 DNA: TGTGCCAGCAGCGTAGCGGCAGGGCACTCCTACGAGCAGTACTTC; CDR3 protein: CASSVAAGHSYEQYF
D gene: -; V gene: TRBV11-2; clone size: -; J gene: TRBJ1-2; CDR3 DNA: TGTGCCAGCAGCTTAGATCTAAGGACAGATCGGGGCTACACCTTC; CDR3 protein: CASSLDLRTDRGYTF